The sequence of this T cell receptor (beta chain) was determined in a study of cytomegalovirus exposure and HLA in healthy donors. Researchers ran the PCR with 60 Vbeta and 13 Jbeta primers. Method: immunoSEQ multiplex PCR; TCRdb's copy keeps in-frame clones and lacks some. The sample has about 160,000 clones; 70% are singletons. Germline V gene data show CDR1 as SEHNR and CDR2 as FQNEAQ (reference sequence). The CDR3 is 14 residues long. Trimming took 5 bases from V and 8 from J, leaving 15 bases between them. The chain uses TRBV7-9 and TRBJ1-4; tentative D call: TRBD1 (5 bases). Source material: PBMCs. The TCR comes from a man between 18 and 29 years old in good health and CMV-seropositive. In nucleotides, the CDR3 is TGTGCCAGCAGCCCCGGGGGGGGGAGAGAAAAACTGTTTTTT. Translating it yields CASSPGGGREKLFF.